This record concerns one TCR beta chain sequence. Its antigen specificity is not known. No quality values exist for individual bases; no much larger clone is one base distant. These data come from a study of response to subunit inactivated influenza vaccine (dated by TCRdb to 2017 to 2018). In the study overall: To follow how T cells responded to a trivalent subunit inactivated influenza vaccine, the researchers relied on deep quantitative profiling of the T cell receptor repertoire. The paper as a whole reports these results and caveats: According to the authors, only a limited number of new T cells may be recruited by each seasonal influenza vaccination.

Libraries were prepared through RT-PCR. Sequencing was performed on an Illumina HiSeq 2500. Using fastp trimming at Q25 and MiXCR clonotype assembly, TCRdb reanalyzed the public sequencing data and kept in-frame beta chains. Each CDR3 protein appears once, grouped with its most common genes and DNA. In this sample the table shows hundreds of thousands of distinct CDR3 sequences, about 18% of which occur a single time. About a tenth of the sample is in the top ten clones. The germline V gene specifies LGHNA as CDR1 and YNFKEQ as CDR2. A distance of 6 bases separates the germline ends of V and J, which lose 0 bases and 1 base respectively. The CDR3 measures 14 amino acids from cysteine to phenylalanine. The retained sequence is limited to the CDR3, 42 bases, with the frame set at the first base.

This sequence originates from a man aged 45 to 65 who received an inactivated influenza vaccine. Donor details come from another sample of the same person, matched by shared clones. The sequenced sample was PBMCs from blood, obtained around 5 days after vaccination. The rearranged segments are TRBV4-2 and TRBJ1-1, with the D gene not confidently named. The DNA sequence reads TGTGCCAGCAGCCAAGATCGGAGGAACACTGAAGCTTTCTTT. This codes for CASSQDRRNTEAFF.